These 13 T cell receptor beta chains originate from one sample sequenced in a study of shared clonotypes between healthy human individuals. Some clones are missing from TCRdb's copy, which holds only in-frame ones; the method was immunoSEQ multiplex PCR. The repertoire has more than 550,000 clones, roughly 91% of them found once; the top ten carry 34%. Specimen: memory CD8+ T cells from PBMCs. This sample's subset: CD45RO+ cells pooled with CCR7-negative TemRA cells. These receptors all stem from a man aged 18 to 29 in good health. Some clones in this sample may be carry-over from other donors' samples.

V and J are TRBV13 and TRBJ1-3, with D uncertain. This CDR3 has 15 amino acids. V was pared by 0 bases and J by 4 bases, with 10 bases between. Germline V gene lookup returns CDR1 PRHDT and CDR2 FYEKMQ (reference sequence). In DNA form, the CDR3 reads TGTGCCAGCAGCTTAGGGGTAGCTTTAGGAAACACCATATATTTT. It codes for CASSLGVALGNTIYF.

The chain carries TRBV15 and TRBJ2-7, with 10 bases matching TRBD2. CDR1 is LNHNV and CDR2 is YYDKDF in the germline V gene (reference sequence). The CDR3 is 17 amino acids. After removal of 2 bases from V and 0 bases from J, the junction contained 7 bases not matched to a gene. The CDR3 is CATSRSPGTSASYEQYF. CDR3 nucleotides: TGTGCCACCAGCAGAAGCCCCGGGACTAGCGCCTCCTACGAGCAGTACTTC.

This chain links TRBV6-5 with TRBJ2-1; D is undetermined. Germline V gene data show CDR1 as MNHEY and CDR2 as SVGAGI. The ends were cut back, 0 bases at V and 10 bases at J, with 4 bases in the middle. The CDR3 runs to 11 residues. The CDR3 nucleotides read TGTGCCAGCAGTTACTCGTCGGAGCAGTTCTTC. It encodes CASSYSSEQFF.

There are a few counts of this clone. The V and J genes are TRBV19 and TRBJ2-2; possibly TRBD1 or TRBD2 for D (5 bases each). The V end was cut by 5 bases, the J end by 4 bases, with 17 bases between. The CDR3 is 16 residues long. Per germline, CDR1 LNHDA and CDR2 SQIVND (reference sequence). The CDR3 nucleotides are TGTGCCAGTAGTCAGACAGACTATCCTTCCACCGGGGAGCTGTTTTTT. It encodes CASSQTDYPSTGELFF. The whole variable domain, filled in from reference TRBV19 and TRBJ2-2, reads DGGITQSPKYLFRKEGQNVTLSCEQNLNHDAMYWYRQDPGQGLRLIYYSQIVNDFQKGDIAEGYSVSREKKESFPLTVTSAQKNPTAFYLCASSQTDYPSTGELFFGEGSRLTVL.

The rearrangement uses TRBV28 and TRBJ2-5; a possible D gene is TRBD1 (5 bases). The closer fit of TRBJ2-7 to the DNA end suggests the J call may be wrong. There are 14 residues in the CDR3. Looked up from germline, CDR1 is MDHEN and CDR2 is SYDVKM. CDR3 coding DNA: TGTGCCAGTGTAAGGGGTACAGATCCCAACGAGCAGTACTTC. The encoded protein is CASVRGTDPNEQYF.

This clone was counted between two and nine times. The rearrangement links TRBV7-3 to TRBJ1-1; 8 positions agree with TRBD1. The CDR3 sequence is 13 residues long. The V and J ends lost 2 bases and 4 bases, in that order; junction bases with no gene match: 0. CDR1 is SGHTA and CDR2 is FQGTGA in the germline V gene. CDR3: CASSLGQGTEAFF. The DNA of the CDR3 is TGTGCCAGCAGCTTAGGACAGGGCACTGAAGCTTTCTTT. Supplemented by reference TRBV7-3 and TRBJ1-1, the full variable domain reads GAGVSQTPSNKVTEKGKYVELRCDPISGHTALYWYRQSLGQGPEFLIYFQGTGAADDSGLPNDRFFAVRPEGSVSTLKIQRTERGDSAVYLCASSLGQGTEAFFGQGTRLTVV.

The genes are TRBV5-3 and TRBJ1-4, with TRBD1 identical over 8 bases. TRBV5-3 is an ORF for which the function is uncertain. With 3 bases clipped from V and 8 bases from J, the junction kept 9 bases outside the gene matches. The CDR3 extends over 15 amino acids. The CDR3, as DNA: TGTGCCAGAAGCTGCCGGACAGGGCGGCGAGAAAAACTGTTTTTT. Amino acid sequence: CARSCRTGRREKLFF.

The chain carries TRBV29-1 and TRBJ2-1, with D uncertain. The germline CDR1 and CDR2 sequences are SQVTM and ANQGSEA. V was cut by 5 bases and J by 0 bases, with 11 bases left in between. This CDR3 region has 14 residues. Here the CDR3 reads CSVFGESSYNEQFF. CDR3 in DNA: TGCAGCGTTTTCGGCGAGAGCTCCTACAATGAGCAGTTCTTC.

The J gene is TRBJ1-4, the V gene TRBV19; 7 nucleotides line up with TRBD1. Trimming removed 4 bases from V and 5 bases from J; junction bases left unmatched: 10. Germline-derived CDR1 and CDR2 are LNHDA and SQIVND (reference sequence). The length of the CDR3 is 16 residues. CDR3 coding DNA: TGTGCCAGTAGTAGATTTACGACAGGGTTGAATGAAAAACTGTTTTTT. It is translated as CASSRFTTGLNEKLFF.

This clone has a single count. V gene TRBV28 combines with J gene TRBJ1-5, with TRBD1 matching 10 bases. The J segment lost 1 base and the V segment lost 8 bases, leaving 5 bases of the junction unmatched. This CDR3 has 15 residues. In germline, CDR1 is MDHEN, CDR2 SYDVKM. For the CDR3, the DNA is TGTGCCAGCGACCCGACAGGGGGCAGCAATCAGCCCCAGCATTTT. Amino acid sequence: CASDPTGGSNQPQHF. Full variable domain (rest looked up from reference TRBV28 and TRBJ1-5): DVKVTQSSRYLVKRTGEKVFLECVQDMDHENMFWYRQDPGLGLRLIYFSYDVKMKEKGDIPEGYSVSREKKERFSLILESASTNQTSMYLCASDPTGGSNQPQHFGDGTRLSIL.

The J gene is TRBJ2-7, the V gene TRBV6-5; D uncertain. In germline, CDR1 is MNHEY, CDR2 SVGAGI. The CDR3 loop spans 15 amino acids. V was shortened by 6 bases and J by 4 bases, with 19 bases between the two germline ends. The CDR3 region has the DNA TGTGCCAGCAGCCCATCCTCATTGCCAGTTTACGAGCAGTACTTC. It encodes CASSPSSLPVYEQYF.

A note on this clone: The same CDR3 arises from other DNA sequences in this sample as well. The chain employs TRBV6-5 and TRBJ1-1; maybe TRBD1 (5 bases). The CDR3 totals 13 residues. CDR1 is MNHEY and CDR2 is SVGAGI in the germline V gene. Trimming cost V 2 bases and J 4 bases, with 8 bases left between them. The CDR3 region has the DNA TGTGCCAGCAGTTACCCTGGGGGCACTGAAGCTTTCTTT. Residues: CASSYPGGTEAFF.

The gene calls are TRBV12-5 and TRBJ2-1, with TRBD2 identical over 9 bases. V shed 1 base, J shed 7 bases, and the junction held 11 bases outside the gene matches. Germline V CDR1 and CDR2: LGHNT, FRNRAP. This CDR3 comprises 17 residues. The chain's CDR3 is CASGLASRAGGGNEQFF. The CDR3 bases are TGTGCTAGTGGTTTGGCCTCCCGAGCGGGAGGCGGGAATGAGCAGTTCTTC. The full variable domain, in which reference TRBV12-5 and TRBJ2-1 provide the parts outside the CDR3, is DARVTQTPRHKVTEMGQEVTMRCQPILGHNTVFWYRQTMMQGLELLAYFRNRAPLDDSGMPKDRFSAEMPDATLATLKIQPSEPRDSAVYFCASGLASRAGGGNEQFFGPGTRLTVL.